This TCR beta chain was observed in a study of cytomegalovirus exposure and HLA in healthy donors (TCRdb year 2017). General notes on the study: According to a later analysis, the roughly 130 validation repertoires were produced on the same platform as the 700 or so repertoires of the first cohort. To predict cytomegalovirus infection status, the study combined high-throughput TCR immunosequencing, statistical association of individual TCRs with disease status, and machine learning. Along with the approximately 620-subject first cohort, a separate validation cohort of over a hundred different subjects was used. The aim of the study was to test whether cataloging public T cell receptors could identify signatures of past pathogen exposure.

Donors formed part of the validation cohort, which comprised 120 or so subjects and was distinct from the first cohort of 666 subjects. Beyond this particular receptor, the publication reports: In vitro tests confirmed that a few of the cytomegalovirus-associated TCR beta chains recognize cytomegalovirus antigens. All 120 or so repertoires were used to score co-occurrence in the validation cohort in a later analysis, because that analysis had no HLA typing for the cohort. Most TCR sequences were observed very rarely across donors, whereas some public TCRs were present in many individuals. It was suggested by the authors that the approach could potentially be generalized to other disease states and immunological phenotypes. A later analysis found that TCRs clustered in the first cohort also tended to co-occur in the 95 to 150 validation repertoires, with 90% to 95% of cluster scores above 0. The classifier was reported to diagnose cytomegalovirus status with high specificity and sensitivity in both the original cohort and the validation cohort. In the study, roughly 160 TCR beta chains were listed as associated with cytomegalovirus.

Receptor amplification or capture employed the immunoSEQ multiplex PCR assay. In the source study's methods: A statistical classification framework was built for diagnosing cytomegalovirus status from the catalog of TCR beta chain sequences. Entries here come from immuneACCESS through TCRdb and include only in-frame sequences with V and J called. Some clones fail to appear in such tables; in the studies checked, an unresolved V gene covers under half of the shortfall, and the cause of the remainder is unknown. For V, J and clone size, that table is used; D and trimming come from the DNA. Within this sample are 200,000 to 250,000 clones, with 87% of them counted one time only. The ten biggest clones cover approximately 2% of the sample. On this clone itself: What this receptor recognizes is not known. Base qualities are missing; no much larger clone stands one base away.

The sequenced sample consisted of PBMCs. The TCR was taken from a woman aged 18-29 years in good health and CMV-seropositive.

The nucleotide sequence reads as follows: TGTGCCAGCAGCCGGGGTGCCTACGAGCAGTACTTC. It encodes CASSRGAYEQYF. The chain is made from TRBV7-2 and TRBJ2-7; TRBD2 is a weak D gene call, 5 bases matching. Per the germline V gene, SGHTA is the CDR1 and FQGNSA is the CDR2. The CDR3 measures 12 amino acids from cysteine to phenylalanine. Only CDR3 DNA remains: 36 bases, in frame from the first base. V is reduced by 5 bases and J by 2 bases, leaving a spacing of 7 bases between them.